The 32 T cell receptor beta chains presented below share a single source sample, sequenced in a study of cytotoxic CD8 clonotypes in ibrutinib-treated CLL. Assay: immunoSEQ multiplex PCR; the TCRdb copy retains only in-frame clones and omits some. The table records under 200,000 clones, 70% to 85% of them present only once. This specimen consisted of PBMCs, obtained after 24 months of ibrutinib treatment. Receptor source: a human donor with chronic lymphocytic leukemia.

The chain uses TRBV2 and TRBJ2-7; D is ambiguous. Trimming removed 4 bases from V and 6 bases from J, with 10 bases in between. The CDR3 has 12 residues. CDR1 and CDR2 from the germline V gene are SNHLY and FYNNEI. The CDR3 loop reads CASSGRYAEQYF. The CDR3 bases are TGTGCCAGCAGTGGTCGTTATGCCGAGCAGTACTTC.

This chain uses TRBV7-6 with TRBJ1-2; weak D call: TRBD1 (5 bases). V lost 4 bases and J 8 bases, leaving 29 bases between the germline ends. The CDR3 runs to 18 residues. Germline V gives CDR1 SGHVS, CDR2 FNYEAQ. The CDR3 nucleotides read TGTGCCAGCAGCTCGCCCTCGTCAGGCCGGGGACGCCTGAACGGCTACACCTTC. Protein: CASSSPSSGRGRLNGYTF.

The chain combines TRBV6-1 with TRBJ1-2; D ambiguous. Trimming stripped 0 bases from V and 4 bases from J, with 18 bases between. CDR3 length: 17 amino acids. CDR1 is MNHNS and CDR2 is SASEGT in the germline V gene. CDR3 in amino acids: CASSEARGLLDPYGYTF. In DNA form, the CDR3 reads TGTGCCAGCAGTGAAGCGCGTGGCCTATTGGACCCCTATGGCTACACCTTC.

The V and J genes are TRBV7-9 and TRBJ2-1; D possibly corresponds to TRBD1 (7 bases). The CDR3 is 14 amino acids. Trimming took 5 bases from V and 9 from J, leaving 17 bases between them. CDR1 is SEHNR and CDR2 is FQNEAQ in the germline V gene (reference sequence). DNA for the CDR3: TGTGCCAGCAGCACCACAGGGGACTGGACTGAGCAGTTCTTC. This gives the protein CASSTTGDWTEQFF.

V is TRBV28 and J is TRBJ1-5; 8 bases match TRBD1. With 6 bases clipped from V and 9 bases from J, the junction kept 7 bases outside the gene matches. The CDR3 runs to 13 residues. Looked up from germline, CDR1 is MDHEN and CDR2 is SYDVKM. CDR3 sequence (DNA): TGTGCCAGCAGGGAGACAGGGGTCCGGCCCCAGCATTTT. Protein product: CASRETGVRPQHF.

The V call is TRBV2, the J call TRBJ1-2, with 8 bases aligning to TRBD1. Trimming cost V 5 bases and J 6 bases; bases outside gene matches: 2. Germline CDR1 reads SNHLY; CDR2 reads FYNNEI. The CDR3 extends over 12 amino acids. CDR3 DNA sequence: TGTGCCAGCAGTCCAGGGGGCGATGGCTACACCTTC. The encoded protein is CASSPGGDGYTF.

V gene TRBV18 combines with J gene TRBJ1-1; no reliable D call. V lost 4 bases to trimming and J lost 4 bases, with 7 bases between them. Germline values: CDR1 KGHSH, CDR2 LQKENI. This CDR3 is built from 12 residues. CDR3 amino acids: CASSQGITEAFF. CDR3 DNA: TGTGCCAGCTCACAGGGAATCACTGAAGCTTTCTTT.

The chain combines TRBV2 with TRBJ1-1; 7 nucleotides match TRBD1. The CDR3 is made up of 14 amino acids. The germline V gene has CDR1 SNHLY and CDR2 FYNNEI. The J segment lost 1 base and the V segment lost 5 bases, leaving 4 bases of the junction unmatched. The CDR3 DNA follows: TGTGCCAGCAGTAACCGACAGGGGAACACTGAAGCTTTCTTT. It codes for CASSNRQGNTEAFF.

The V and J genes are TRBV14 and TRBJ2-7; D may match TRBD1 or TRBD2 (5 bases each). CDR1 is SGHDN and CDR2 is FVKESK in the germline V gene. V was shortened by 0 bases and J by 7 bases, with 7 bases between the two germline ends. The CDR3 loop spans 12 amino acids. This chain's CDR3 is CASSQDWGEQYF. DNA for the CDR3: TGTGCCAGCAGCCAAGATTGGGGGGAGCAGTACTTC.

This clone was seen just once. Other DNA sequences within the sample encode an identical CDR3. The V call is TRBV13, the J call TRBJ2-7, with TRBD2 identical over 11 bases. Germline CDR1 PRHDT, CDR2 FYEKMQ (reference sequence). The CDR3 is made up of 17 amino acids. V lost 7 bases and J lost 3; bases outside the gene matches: 14. The CDR3 sequence: CASTPSQGTSGLYEQYF. CDR3 DNA: TGTGCCAGCACTCCATCACAGGGGACTAGCGGCCTCTACGAGCAGTACTTC. The whole variable domain, remainder taken from reference TRBV13 and TRBJ2-7, is AAGVIQSPRHLIKEKRETATLKCYPIPRHDTVYWYQQGPGQDPQFLISFYEKMQSDKGSIPDRFSAQQFSDYHSELNMSSLELGDSALYFCASTPSQGTSGLYEQYFGPGTRLTVT.

The V call is TRBV7-8, the J call TRBJ1-5; D is perhaps TRBD1 (5 bases). Germline lookup yields CDR1 SGHVS and CDR2 FQNEAQ. The V end lost 5 bases, the J end lost 7 bases, and 15 bases lay between the germline ends. The CDR3 sequence is 14 residues long. The CDR3 loop reads CASSPGRGGQPQHF. The DNA for the CDR3 is TGTGCCAGCAGCCCCGGGAGGGGAGGCCAGCCCCAGCATTTT.

The J gene is TRBJ2-1, the V gene TRBV5-1, with 13 bases lining up with TRBD2. The CDR3 length is 15 residues. CDR1 is SGHRS, CDR2 YFSETQ, per germline. Trimming removed 5 bases from V and 5 bases from J; junction bases left unmatched: 4. The DNA for the CDR3 is TGCGCCAGCAGGACTAGCGGGGGGCCACACAATGAGCAGTTCTTC. Translation: CASRTSGGPHNEQFF.

The chain employs TRBV7-6 and TRBJ2-1, with TRBD2 as a possible D gene (6 bases). The CDR3 spans 16 residues. The V end was cut by 0 bases, the J end by 0 bases, with 9 bases between. Germline CDR1 reads SGHVS; CDR2 reads FNYEAQ. The CDR3 region is CASSLAGLSSYNEQFF. As DNA, the CDR3 is TGTGCCAGCAGCTTAGCGGGACTCAGCTCCTACAATGAGCAGTTCTTC. The variable domain in full, completed from reference TRBV7-6 and TRBJ2-1, reads GAGVSQSPRYKVTKRGQDVALRCDPISGHVSLYWYRQALGQGPEFLTYFNYEAQQDKSGLPNDRFSAERPEGSISTLTIQRTEQRDSAMYRCASSLAGLSSYNEQFFGPGTRLTVL.

The gene calls are TRBV19 and TRBJ1-1; D not resolved. There are 14 residues in the CDR3. Germline lookup yields CDR1 LNHDA and CDR2 SQIVND (reference sequence). The V and J ends lost 4 bases and 3 bases respectively, with 12 bases between them. The CDR3, as DNA: TGTGCCAGTAGTAAGACCCCCGGGGACACTGAAGCTTTCTTT. It specifies CASSKTPGDTEAFF.

CDR3 sequence reads: CASSPLEAPNYGYTF. CDR3 DNA: TGTGCCAGCTCACCATTGGAGGCCCCTAACTATGGCTACACCTTC. This sequence joins TRBV18 and TRBJ1-2; no clear D. V was shortened by 2 bases and J by 0 bases, with 10 bases between the two germline ends. Germline V gene sequence: CDR1 KGHSH, CDR2 LQKENI. The CDR3 runs 15 residues.

This chain connects TRBV2 to TRBJ1-1; a possible D gene is TRBD1 (6 bases). CDR3 length: 15 amino acids. With 6 bases removed from V and 4 bases from J, the gap between germline ends came to 18 bases. The germline CDR1 and CDR2 sequences are SNHLY and FYNNEI. The CDR3 sequence: CASRDYRVAFTEAFF. The CDR3, as DNA: TGTGCCAGCAGGGATTACAGGGTTGCTTTCACTGAAGCTTTCTTT.

This clone was observed a handful of times. V gene TRBV19 combines with J gene TRBJ2-1, with 7 nucleotides matching TRBD1. The CDR3 extends over 15 amino acids. Unmatched junction bases numbered 8, after V lost 5 bases and J lost 4 bases. Germline V gives CDR1 LNHDA, CDR2 SQIVND (reference sequence). CDR3 sequence: CASSHGTERYNEQFF. DNA of the CDR3: TGTGCCAGTAGTCATGGGACAGAGAGATACAATGAGCAGTTCTTC.

Regarding this clone: This CDR3 is also generated by other DNA sequences in the sample. The J gene is TRBJ2-7, the V gene TRBV14, with 8 bases lining up with TRBD1. The length of the CDR3 is 12 residues. From germline, CDR1 is SGHDN and CDR2 FVKESK. V trimming: 5 bases; J trimming: 4 bases; junction bases outside the gene matches: 1. Here the CDR3 DNA reads TGTGCCAGCAGCAGGACAGGGTACGAGCAGTACTTC. Its protein is CASSRTGYEQYF.

The V gene is TRBV2, the J gene TRBJ1-4; 9 bases agree with TRBD1. The V and J ends lost 6 bases and 2 bases, in that order; junction bases with no gene match: 7. Germline assignment: CDR1 SNHLY and CDR2 FYNNEI. The CDR3 is 16 amino acids. For the CDR3, the DNA is TGTGCCAGCAGACCCAACAGGGGGCCTACTAATGAAAAACTGTTTTTT. Its translation is CASRPNRGPTNEKLFF.

The chain is built from TRBV5-1 and TRBJ2-5; 7 bases agree with TRBD1. V lost 4 bases and J lost 3; bases outside the gene matches: 6. This CDR3 spans 14 amino acids. Germline V gene lookup returns CDR1 SGHRS and CDR2 YFSETQ. CDR3 nucleotide sequence: TGCGCCAGCAGCCCCGACAGGGTCGAAGAGACCCAGTACTTC. This gives the protein CASSPDRVEETQYF.

The rearrangement uses TRBV25-1 and TRBJ1-4; D unresolved. CDR3 length equals 14 residues. V was shortened by 1 base and J by 3 bases, with 6 bases between the two germline ends. Germline V gene sequence: CDR1 MGHDK, CDR2 SYGVNS. The CDR3: CASSEWASNEKLFF. Here the CDR3 DNA reads TGTGCCAGCAGTGAATGGGCCTCTAATGAAAAACTGTTTTTT. The entire variable domain, with the rest obtained from reference TRBV25-1 and TRBJ1-4, is as follows: EADIYQTPRYLVIGTGKKITLECSQTMGHDKMYWYQQDPGMELHLIHYSYGVNSTEKGDLSSESTVSRIRTEHFPLTLESARPSHTSQYLCASSEWASNEKLFFGSGTQLSVL.

J is TRBJ2-5 and V is TRBV15; D is unclear. Germline V lookup: CDR1 LNHNV, CDR2 YYDKDF (reference sequence). Trimming removed 1 base at V and 5 bases at J, with 8 bases between. The CDR3 has 13 residues. CDR3 DNA sequence: TGTGCCACCAGCAGAGTCGATGCGGAGACCCAGTACTTC. It encodes CATSRVDAETQYF.

Worth noting for this clone: Other DNA sequences of this sample code for an identical CDR3. The CDR3 loop reads CASSFPGETQYF. DNA of the CDR3: TGCGCCAGCAGCTTTCCGGGGGAGACCCAGTACTTC. J is TRBJ2-5 and V is TRBV5-1; D is possibly TRBD2 (5 bases). Germline V gene sequence: CDR1 SGHRS, CDR2 YFSETQ. Trimming removed 2 bases at V and 5 bases at J, with 7 bases between. The CDR3 loop spans 12 amino acids.

J is TRBJ2-7 and V is TRBV2; D remains unclear. The CDR3 sequence is 11 residues long. Germline V lookup: CDR1 SNHLY, CDR2 FYNNEI. V gave up 6 bases and J gave up 4 bases, with 7 bases separating them. The CDR3 sequence is CASSDGYEQYF. CDR3 in DNA: TGTGCCAGCAGCGACGGTTACGAGCAGTACTTC.

This clone was counted a few times. The chain employs TRBV5-6 and TRBJ1-3; D might be TRBD1 (6 bases). The CDR3 has 17 amino acids. Germline V gene data show CDR1 as SGHDT and CDR2 as YYEEEE. V was clipped by 1 base and J by 0 bases, with 14 bases between them. CDR3 amino acids: CASSLMTTGHSGNTIYF. The CDR3 DNA is TGTGCCAGCAGCTTGATGACCACAGGGCACTCTGGAAACACCATATATTTT. The full variable domain, with the rest looked up from reference TRBV5-6 and TRBJ1-3, is DAGVTQSPTHLIKTRGQQVTLRCSPKSGHDTVSWYQQALGQGPQFIFQYYEEEERQRGNFPDRFSGHQFPNYSSELNVNALLLGDSALYLCASSLMTTGHSGNTIYFGEGSWLTVV.

The chain has TRBV9 and TRBJ1-1; 7 positions agree with TRBD1. After removal of 3 bases from V and 0 bases from J, the junction contained 11 bases not matched to a gene. CDR3 length equals 17 residues. Germline CDR1 reads SGDLS; CDR2 reads YYNGEE. CDR3 nucleotides: TGTGCCAGCAGCGCACGTCCGGGACAGACCATGAACACTGAAGCTTTCTTT. Protein product: CASSARPGQTMNTEAFF.

The chain links TRBV6-6 to TRBJ2-7; unclear D gene. The V gene's germline CDR1 is MNHNY and CDR2 SVGAGI (reference sequence). Deletions cut 2 bases from V and 7 bases from J, with 15 bases between. There are 14 residues in the CDR3. In nucleotides, the CDR3 is TGTGCCAGCAGTTACAAATCCCCAGGTGGGGAGCAGTACTTC. This codes for CASSYKSPGGEQYF.

The chain employs TRBV7-2 and TRBJ2-3, with 10 bases that match TRBD2. In germline, CDR1 is SGHTA, CDR2 FQGNSA. The CDR3 runs 20 residues. With 0 bases clipped from V and 5 bases from J, the junction kept 17 bases outside the gene matches. The CDR3 reads CASSLAMVQGDSGRKDTQYF. The CDR3, as DNA: TGTGCCAGCAGCTTAGCCATGGTTCAGGGGGATAGCGGGAGGAAAGATACGCAGTATTTT.

The V gene is TRBV30, the J gene TRBJ1-4; unclear D gene. CDR1 and CDR2 from the germline V gene are GTSNPN and SVGIG (reference sequence). The CDR3 loop spans 14 amino acids. V was cut by 0 bases and J by 6 bases, with 11 bases left in between. The CDR3 loop is CAWSVKGLDEKLFF. The CDR3 DNA reads as TGTGCCTGGAGTGTAAAAGGGCTCGATGAAAAACTGTTTTTT.

This chain links TRBV19 with TRBJ2-6, with no clear D. The CDR3 has 15 residues. V lost 5 bases and J 0 bases, leaving 8 bases between the germline ends. Looked up from germline, CDR1 is LNHDA and CDR2 is SQIVND (reference sequence). The CDR3 here is CASSVDLSGANVLTF. CDR3 coding DNA: TGTGCCAGTAGTGTGGACCTCTCTGGGGCCAACGTCCTGACTTTC.

This clone ranks as medium-sized (0.01 to 0.1%). The chain carries TRBV27 and TRBJ1-6; D remains unclear. The CDR3 is made up of 13 amino acids. Per germline, CDR1 MNHEY and CDR2 SMNVEV (reference sequence). Deletions cut 2 bases from V and 14 bases from J, with 13 bases between. The CDR3 DNA reads TGTGCCAGCAGTTTAGGGTCGCCCGTGACCCTCCACTTT. This sequence encodes CASSLGSPVTLHF.

The chain carries TRBV4-2 and TRBJ1-1; 7 positions match TRBD1. CDR3 length: 17 residues. V lost 1 base, J lost 0 bases, and 8 bases stayed unmatched. Germline V CDR1 and CDR2: LGHNA, YNFKEQ. Here the CDR3 DNA reads TGTGCCAGCAGCCAAGGATTGACAGGGACCTTGAACACTGAAGCTTTCTTT. As protein: CASSQGLTGTLNTEAFF.